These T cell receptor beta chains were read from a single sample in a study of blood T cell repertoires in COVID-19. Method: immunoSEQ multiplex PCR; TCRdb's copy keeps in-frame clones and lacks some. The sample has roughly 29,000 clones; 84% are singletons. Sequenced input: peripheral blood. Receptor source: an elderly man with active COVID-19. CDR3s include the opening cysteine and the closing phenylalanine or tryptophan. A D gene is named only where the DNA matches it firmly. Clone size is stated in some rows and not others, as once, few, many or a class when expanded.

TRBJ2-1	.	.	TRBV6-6	TGTGCCAGCAGTTATGGGTCGATAGGGGATGAGCAGTTCTTC	CASSYGSIGDEQFF
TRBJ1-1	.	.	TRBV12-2	TGTGCAAGTCGCTCCTGGCCGAACACTGAAGCTTTCTTT	CASRSWPNTEAFF
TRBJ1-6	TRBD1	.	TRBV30	TGTGCCTGGGGGGACAGGGGTAATTCACCCCTCCACTTT	CAWGDRGNSPLHF
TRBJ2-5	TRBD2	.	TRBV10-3	TGTGCCATCAGTGCCGGACTAGCGGGACAAGAGACCCAGTACTTC	CAISAGLAGQETQYF
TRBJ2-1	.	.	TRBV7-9	TGTGCCAGCAGCGGAGAGACTGGACTCATATACAATGAGCAGTTCTTC	CASSGETGLIYNEQFF
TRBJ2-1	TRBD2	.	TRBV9	TGTGCCAGCACCCCAGTGGGGCTAGCGGGGGGGCTGGCCAATGAGCAGTTCTTC	CASTPVGLAGGLANEQFF
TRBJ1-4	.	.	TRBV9	TGTGCCAGCAGCGTGTCACACAGGGAGAGAGGCGAAAAACTGTTTTTT	CASSVSHRERGEKLFF
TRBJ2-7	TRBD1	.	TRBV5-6	TGTGCCAGCAGCTCCCGACAGGGAAATTCCTACGAGCAGTACTTC	CASSSRQGNSYEQYF
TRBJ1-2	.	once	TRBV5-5	TGTGCCAGCAGCTTAAATCCCGCCCGCTTTAAGGGAGGAGGCTATGGCTACACCTTC	CASSLNPARFKGGGYGYTF
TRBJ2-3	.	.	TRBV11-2	TGTGCCAGCTCCGTGACCAGGGAAACAGATACGCAGTATTTT	CASSVTRETDTQYF
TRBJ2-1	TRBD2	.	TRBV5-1	TGCGCCAGCAGTAGCGGGGGGGTATACAATGAGCAGTTCTTC	CASSSGGVYNEQFF
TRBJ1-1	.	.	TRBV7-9	TGTGCCAGCAGCCTAAACGGTGGTACGAACACTGAAGCTTTCTTT	CASSLNGGTNTEAFF
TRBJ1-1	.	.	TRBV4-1	TGCGCCAGCAGCCAAGAGGGGCGGCAGGGTGGGGTGGCTTTCTTT	CASSQEGRQGGVAFF
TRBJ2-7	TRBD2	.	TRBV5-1	TGCGCCAGCAGCTTGTATATCCCGGGCGGGGGGGCCATTTACGAGCAGTACTTC	CASSLYIPGGGAIYEQYF
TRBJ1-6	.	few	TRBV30	TGTGCCTGGAGTGACCTTCGGGGAGGCCGGGGGCCCCTCCACTTT	CAWSDLRGGRGPLHF
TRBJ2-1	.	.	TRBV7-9	TGTGCCAGCAGCTCATTGACTAGTGGTGAGCAGTTCTTC	CASSSLTSGEQFF
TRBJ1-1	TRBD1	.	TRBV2	TGTGCCAGCAGTCCAGGGACAGGGGACCACACTGAAGCTTTCTTT	CASSPGTGDHTEAFF
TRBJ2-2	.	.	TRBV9	TGTGCCAGCAGCCCACACGGCGGGGTGGGCGGGGAGCTGTTTTTT	CASSPHGGVGGELFF
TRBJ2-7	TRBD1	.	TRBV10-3	TGTGCCATCAGTGACCCGGGACAGGGGAACTACGAGCAGTACTTC	CAISDPGQGNYEQYF
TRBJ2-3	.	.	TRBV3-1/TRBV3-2	TGTGCCAGCAGCCAAGGGACAGGCACAGATACGCAGTATTTT	CASSQGTGTDTQYF
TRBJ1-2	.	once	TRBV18	TGTGCCAGCTCACCAGACAGTAACTATGGCTACACCTTC	CASSPDSNYGYTF
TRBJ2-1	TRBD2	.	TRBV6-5	TGTGCCAGCAGTTTTAGCGGGGGGGGGAATGAGCAGTTCTTC	CASSFSGGGNEQFF
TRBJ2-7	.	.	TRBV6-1	TGTGCCAGCAGTGACACACTAGGCGGTCCCTACGAGCAGTACTTC	CASSDTLGGPYEQYF
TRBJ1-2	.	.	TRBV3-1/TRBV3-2	TGTGCCAGCAGCCAAGATAACAGGGTGTCGGACGGCTACACCTTC	CASSQDNRVSDGYTF
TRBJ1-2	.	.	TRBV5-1	TGCGCCAGCAGCTTGGCCGGGGATATGAGCTATGGCTACACCTTC	CASSLAGDMSYGYTF
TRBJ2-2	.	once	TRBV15	TGTGCCACCAGCAGAGCGGGTATCAGGGACACCGGGGAGCTGTTTTTT	CATSRAGIRDTGELFF
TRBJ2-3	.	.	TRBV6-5	TGTGCCAGCAGCGCGCAGAGGCCAGATACGCAGTATTTT	CASSAQRPDTQYF
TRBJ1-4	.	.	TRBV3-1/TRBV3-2	TGTGCCAGCAGCCACAGTCTGGAGAATGAAAAACTGTTTTTT	CASSHSLENEKLFF
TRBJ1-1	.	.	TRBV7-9	TGTGCCAGCAGTAAGCGGACTGAAGCTTTCTTT	CASSKRTEAFF
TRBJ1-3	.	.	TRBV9	TGTGCCAGCAGCGTTCCGGGGTCTGGAAACACCATATATTTT	CASSVPGSGNTIYF
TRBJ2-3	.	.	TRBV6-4	TGTGCCAGCAGTGACTCAAACACTAAAACCACAGATACGCAGTATTTT	CASSDSNTKTTDTQYF
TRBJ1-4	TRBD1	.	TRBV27	TGTGCCAGCAGGAGGAACGGACAGGGCACTAATGAAAAACTGTTTTTT	CASRRNGQGTNEKLFF
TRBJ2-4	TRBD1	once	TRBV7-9	TGTGCCAGCAGCTTGACCGGGACAGGGGCCAAAAACATTCAGTACTTC	CASSLTGTGAKNIQYF
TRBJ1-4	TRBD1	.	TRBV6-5	TGTGCCAGCAGTCCAGGACAGGGTACTAATGAAAAACTGTTTTTT	CASSPGQGTNEKLFF
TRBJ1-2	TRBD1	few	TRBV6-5	TGTGCCAGCAAGACAGGGTTAGGCTACACCTTC	CASKTGLGYTF
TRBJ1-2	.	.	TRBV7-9	TGTGCCAGCAGTTACACCGGGAACTATGGCTACACCTTC	CASSYTGNYGYTF